This entry is about one TCR beta chain. Its antigen is still unknown. Per-base qualities were not stored, and no clone one base away is much larger. The data were taken from a study of blood T cells in healthy people across ages (dated by TCRdb to 2013 to 2016). Describing the broader study: In model experiments, template switching captured about one uniquely barcoded TCR beta cDNA molecule for every two T cells. Using deep sequencing normalized with unique cDNA molecular identifiers, the study measured how TCR beta repertoire diversity changes with age. Two additional independent replicas of 1 million unique cDNA reads from the same blood draw were analyzed for two donors (one aged 18 to 30 and one aged 80 or older). The donors were divided into four age groups: young (average approximately 16 years), middle-aged (around 41), aged (approximately 62) and long-lived (about 90). To avoid experimental bias, donors of different ages were randomly spread across the sequencing lanes. General conclusions and limits of the study: Observed TCR beta diversity per million T cells fell roughly linearly with age, and a significant reduction was already apparent by age around 40. Compared with the aged group, the long-lived group had more naive CD4+ T cells, fewer expanded clones and increased TCR diversity, suggesting age selection. Estimates of total diversity based on one million sequenced T cells were considered lower bounds and underestimates. There was a strong correlation between observed TCR beta diversity and the percentage of naive T cells measured by flow cytometry. The CMV infection status of donors was not known, potentially confounding age-related changes in expanded clonotypes. Because profiling used bulk unsorted PBMCs, naive and antigen-experienced compartments could not be compared conclusively.

Libraries were made using 5' RACE. These reads were obtained on an Illumina HiSeq 2500. The second PCR ran for roughly 7 to 12 cycles and used a J-beta primer mix along with a sample-barcoded 5' primer. A template-switch 5' adaptor carrying 12 random nucleotides introduced a unique molecular identifier onto each TCR beta cDNA molecule. Each sample yielded at least 3 million CDR3-containing paired-end reads. First-strand cDNA was synthesized from all RNA with the Mint cDNA synthesis kit, primed by a TRBC-specific oligonucleotide. All cDNA was treated with uracil-DNA glycosylase and then went through a first 18-cycle PCR with the universal primers M1SS and BC2_uni_R. In the authors' own workflow: Each sample was normalized by randomly selecting 1 million high-quality reads, each carrying a distinct molecular identifier. Reads sharing molecular identifiers were discarded rather than binned into consensus sequences. MiTCR, set to a Q25 quality threshold and the strictest error-elimination algorithm, was used for CDR3 identification, clonotype clustering and error correction. Lower-bound total TCR beta diversity was estimated with a nonparametric unseen species model using Euler transformation. In TCRdb, the public reads were trimmed at Q25 with fastp and aligned with MiXCR, with productive beta chains retained. Merged by CDR3 protein, the rows form single entries marked with the most common genes and DNA. The V and J calls come from TCRdb's annotation, not from the publication. The sample has just over 800,000 distinct CDR3 sequences on record, approximately 59% of them singletons. Clones ranked in the top ten supply about 30% of the sample.

The 39 donors, aged about 6 to 100 years, were systemically healthy Caucasian individuals from Russia. Each donor gave about 9.8 milliliters of peripheral blood, drawn into EDTA-treated Vacutainer tubes. PBMCs were isolated by Ficoll-Paque density-gradient centrifugation, with at least 7 million obtained per sample. Total RNA was extracted from PBMCs with Trizol reagent, with at least 6 micrograms obtained per sample. For every donor, flow cytometry on a PBMC aliquot measured the percentage of naive CD45RAhigh/CD27high T cells. V trim: 3 bases; J trim: 5 bases; unmatched bases: 10. CDR1 SNHLY and CDR2 FYNNEI are derived from the germline V gene. The CDR3, from cysteine to phenylalanine, totals 15 residues. Only CDR3 DNA is held: 45 bases, read in frame from base 1.

The sample comprised blood. The receptor was isolated from a man aged 30 to 39 in good health. The chain is assembled from TRBV2 and TRBJ2-7; 7 nucleotides in the junction match TRBD2. The sequenced DNA: TGTGCCAGCAGTGAGCTGGGGGAGGGGAGGAACGAGCAGTACTTC. Its translation is CASSELGEGRNEQYF.